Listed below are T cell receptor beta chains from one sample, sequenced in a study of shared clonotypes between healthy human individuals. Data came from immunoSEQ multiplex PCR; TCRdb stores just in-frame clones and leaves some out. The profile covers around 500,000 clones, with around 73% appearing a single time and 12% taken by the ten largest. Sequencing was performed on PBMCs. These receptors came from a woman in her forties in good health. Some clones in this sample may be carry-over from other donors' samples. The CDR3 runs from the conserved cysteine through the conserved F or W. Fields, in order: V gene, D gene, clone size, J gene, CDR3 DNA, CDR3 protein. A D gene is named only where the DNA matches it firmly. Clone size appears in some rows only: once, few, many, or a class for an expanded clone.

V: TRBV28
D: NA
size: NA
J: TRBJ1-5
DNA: TGTGCCAGCAGCATAACCGGACCCCACTGGGGATATAGCAATCAGCCCCAGCATTTT
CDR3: CASSITGPHWGYSNQPQHF

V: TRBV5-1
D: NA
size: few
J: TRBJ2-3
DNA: TGCGCCAGCAGGGACCCGAGACAGGGCACAGATACGCAGTATTTT
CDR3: CASRDPRQGTDTQYF

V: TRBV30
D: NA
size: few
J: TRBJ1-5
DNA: TGTGCCTGGAGTGTGGGGGCCAACGAGCATCAGCCCCAGCATTTT
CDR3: CAWSVGANEHQPQHF

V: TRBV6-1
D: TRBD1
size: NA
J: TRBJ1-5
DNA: TGTGCCAGCAGTCCGGGACAGCGTGGCAATCAGCCCCAGCATTTT
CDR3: CASSPGQRGNQPQHF

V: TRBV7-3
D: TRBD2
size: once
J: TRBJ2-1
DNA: TGTGCCAGCAGCTTAGCGGGACTAGATAACGCTGAGCAGTTCTTC
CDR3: CASSLAGLDNAEQFF

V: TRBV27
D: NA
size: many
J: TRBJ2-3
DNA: TGTGCCAGCAGTTTAGGAACAGGCCTGGGAGATACGCAGTATTTT
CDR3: CASSLGTGLGDTQYF

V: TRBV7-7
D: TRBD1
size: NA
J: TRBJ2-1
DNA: TGTGCTAGCAGTTCCGGGACAGGGATAATCAATGAGCAGTTCTTC
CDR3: CASSSGTGIINEQFF

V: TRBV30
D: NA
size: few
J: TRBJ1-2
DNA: TGTGCCTGGAGCCGGGCCTTTAACTATGGCTACACCTTC
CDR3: CAWSRAFNYGYTF

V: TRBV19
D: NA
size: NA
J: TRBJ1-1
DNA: TGTGCCAGTAGTATTTTGGACAGCTCGAACACTGAAGCTTTCTTT
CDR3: CASSILDSSNTEAFF

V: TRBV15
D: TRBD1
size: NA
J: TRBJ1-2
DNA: TGTGCCACCAGCAGAGTAAGGGGGCCGGGGAGTGGCTACACCTTC
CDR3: CATSRVRGPGSGYTF

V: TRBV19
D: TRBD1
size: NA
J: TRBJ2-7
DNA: TGTGCCAGTAGTCCCACGGACAGGGGGACTCGCGAGCAGTACTTC
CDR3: CASSPTDRGTREQYF

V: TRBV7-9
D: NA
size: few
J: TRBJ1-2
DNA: TGTGCCAGCAGCTTAGAGGGGGACTATGGCTACACCTTC
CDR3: CASSLEGDYGYTF